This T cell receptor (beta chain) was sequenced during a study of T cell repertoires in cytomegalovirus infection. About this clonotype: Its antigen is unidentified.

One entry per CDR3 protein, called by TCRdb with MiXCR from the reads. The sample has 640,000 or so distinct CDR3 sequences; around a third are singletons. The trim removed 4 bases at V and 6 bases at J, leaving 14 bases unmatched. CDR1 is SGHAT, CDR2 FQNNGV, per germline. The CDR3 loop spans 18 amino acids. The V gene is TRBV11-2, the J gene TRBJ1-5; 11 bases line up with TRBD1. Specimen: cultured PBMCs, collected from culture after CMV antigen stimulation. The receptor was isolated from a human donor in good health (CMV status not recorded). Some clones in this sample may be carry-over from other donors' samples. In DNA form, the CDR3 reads TGTGCCAGCAGCTCATGGACAGGGGGCGCTCAGGGGGGTCAGCCCCAGCATTTT. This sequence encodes CASSSWTGGAQGGQPQHF. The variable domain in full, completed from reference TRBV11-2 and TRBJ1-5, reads EAGVAQSPRYKIIEKRQSVAFWCNPISGHATLYWYQQILGQGPKLLIQFQNNGVVDDSQLPKDRFSAERLKGVDSTLKIQPAKLEDSAVYLCASSSWTGGAQGGQPQHFGDGTRLSIL.